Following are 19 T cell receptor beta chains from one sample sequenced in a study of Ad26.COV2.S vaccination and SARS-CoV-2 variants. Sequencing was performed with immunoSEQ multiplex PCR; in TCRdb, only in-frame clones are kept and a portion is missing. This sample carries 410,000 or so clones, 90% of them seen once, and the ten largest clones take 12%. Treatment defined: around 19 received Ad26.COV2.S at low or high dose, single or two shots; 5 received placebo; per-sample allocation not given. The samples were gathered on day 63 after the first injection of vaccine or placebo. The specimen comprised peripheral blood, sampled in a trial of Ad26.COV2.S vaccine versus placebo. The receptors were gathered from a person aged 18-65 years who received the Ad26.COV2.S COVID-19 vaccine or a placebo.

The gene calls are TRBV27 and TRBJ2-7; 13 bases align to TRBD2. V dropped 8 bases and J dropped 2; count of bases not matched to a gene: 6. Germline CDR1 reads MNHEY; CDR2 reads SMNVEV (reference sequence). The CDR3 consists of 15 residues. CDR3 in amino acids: CASGRLAGGTYEQYF. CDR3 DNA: TGTGCCAGCGGGAGACTAGCGGGAGGTACCTACGAGCAGTACTTC.

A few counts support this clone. CDR3 amino acids: CASSFQGTSYSPLHF. DNA of the CDR3: TGTGCCAGCAGCTTTCAGGGGACCTCTTATTCACCCCTCCACTTT. This rearrangement joins TRBV5-6 to TRBJ1-6; a possible D gene is TRBD1 (6 bases). From germline, CDR1 is SGHDT and CDR2 YYEEEE. V dropped 2 bases and J dropped 8 bases, with 14 bases sitting between them. The CDR3 is 15 residues long.

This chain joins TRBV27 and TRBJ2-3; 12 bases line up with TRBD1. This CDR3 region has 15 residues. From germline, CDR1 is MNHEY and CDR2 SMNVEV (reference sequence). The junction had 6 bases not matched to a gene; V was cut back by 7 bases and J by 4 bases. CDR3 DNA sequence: TGTGCCAGCAACACGGGGACAGGGGGCGCAGATACGCAGTATTTT. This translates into CASNTGTGGADTQYF.

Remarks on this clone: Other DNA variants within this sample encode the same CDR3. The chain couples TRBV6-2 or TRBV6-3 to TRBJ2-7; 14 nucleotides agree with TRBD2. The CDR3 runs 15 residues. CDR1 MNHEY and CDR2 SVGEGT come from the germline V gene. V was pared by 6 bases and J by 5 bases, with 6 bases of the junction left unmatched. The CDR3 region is CASSRGTSGSDEQYF. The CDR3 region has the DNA TGTGCCAGCAGCAGAGGGACTAGCGGGAGCGACGAGCAGTACTTC.

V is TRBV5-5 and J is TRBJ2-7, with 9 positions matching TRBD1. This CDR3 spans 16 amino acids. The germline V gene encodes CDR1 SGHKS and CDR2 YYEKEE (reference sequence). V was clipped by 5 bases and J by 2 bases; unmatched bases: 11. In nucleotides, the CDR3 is TGTGCCAGCAGTTCACTCCCGGGACAGGGTACCTACGAGCAGTACTTC. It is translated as CASSSLPGQGTYEQYF.

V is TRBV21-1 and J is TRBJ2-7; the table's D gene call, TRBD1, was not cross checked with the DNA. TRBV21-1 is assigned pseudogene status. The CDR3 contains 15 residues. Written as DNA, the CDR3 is TGTGCCAGCAGCACCCACTGGGCCACGAACTACGAGCAGTACTTC. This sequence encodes CASSTHWATNYEQYF.

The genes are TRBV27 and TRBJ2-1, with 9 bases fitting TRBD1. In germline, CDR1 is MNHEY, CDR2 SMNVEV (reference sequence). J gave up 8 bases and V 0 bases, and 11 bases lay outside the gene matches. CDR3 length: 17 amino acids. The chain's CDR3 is CASSLSTSDRGFYEQFF. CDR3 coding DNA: TGTGCCAGCAGTTTATCCACCTCGGACAGGGGATTCTATGAGCAGTTCTTC.

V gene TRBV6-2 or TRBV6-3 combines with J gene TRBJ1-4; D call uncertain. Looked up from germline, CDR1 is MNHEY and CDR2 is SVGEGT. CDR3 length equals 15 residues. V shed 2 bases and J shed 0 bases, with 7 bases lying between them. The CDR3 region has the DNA TGTGCCAGCAGTTACGACGGCACAACTAATGAAAAACTGTTTTTT. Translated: CASSYDGTTNEKLFF.

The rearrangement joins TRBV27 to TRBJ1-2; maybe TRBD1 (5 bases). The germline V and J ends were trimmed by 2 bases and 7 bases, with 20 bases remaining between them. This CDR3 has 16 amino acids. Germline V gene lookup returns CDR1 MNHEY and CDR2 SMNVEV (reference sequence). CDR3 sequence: CASSLIGIGSGFGYTF. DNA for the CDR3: TGTGCCAGCAGTTTAATAGGTATCGGCTCAGGGTTTGGCTACACCTTC.

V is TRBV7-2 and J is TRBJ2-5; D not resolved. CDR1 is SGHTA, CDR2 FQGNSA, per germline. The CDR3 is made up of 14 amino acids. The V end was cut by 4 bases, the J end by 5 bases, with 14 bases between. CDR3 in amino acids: CASSYQAGWETQYF. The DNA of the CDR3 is TGTGCCAGCAGCTACCAAGCCGGGTGGGAGACCCAGTACTTC.

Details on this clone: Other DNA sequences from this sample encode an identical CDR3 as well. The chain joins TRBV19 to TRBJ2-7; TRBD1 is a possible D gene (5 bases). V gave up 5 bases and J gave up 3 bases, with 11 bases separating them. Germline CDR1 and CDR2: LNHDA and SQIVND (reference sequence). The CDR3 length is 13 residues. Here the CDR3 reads CASSPGDSYEQYF. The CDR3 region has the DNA TGTGCCAGTAGTCCCGGTGACAGCTACGAGCAGTACTTC.

CDR3 sequence (DNA): TGTGCCAGCAGCTTACCCATGACAGGGTACAATGAGCAGTTCTTC. This encodes CASSLPMTGYNEQFF. This chain links TRBV11-2 with TRBJ2-1, with 7 bases lining up with TRBD1. V gave up 2 bases and J gave up 4 bases; unmatched junction bases: 5. Germline CDR1 reads SGHAT; CDR2 reads FQNNGV. CDR3 length: 15 residues.

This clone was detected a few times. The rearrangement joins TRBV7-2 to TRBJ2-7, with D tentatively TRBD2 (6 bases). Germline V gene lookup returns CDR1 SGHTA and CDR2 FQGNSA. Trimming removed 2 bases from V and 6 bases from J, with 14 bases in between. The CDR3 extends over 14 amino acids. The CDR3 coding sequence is TGTGCCAGCAGCTTAACGGCGGGGACCCGCGAGCAGTACTTC. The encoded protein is CASSLTAGTREQYF.

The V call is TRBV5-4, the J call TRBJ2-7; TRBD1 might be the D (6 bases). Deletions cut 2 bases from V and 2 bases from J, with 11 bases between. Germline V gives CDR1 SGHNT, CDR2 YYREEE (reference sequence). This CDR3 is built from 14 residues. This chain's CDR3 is CASSFLGQTYEQYF. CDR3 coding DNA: TGTGCCAGCAGCTTTCTTGGACAGACCTACGAGCAGTACTTC.

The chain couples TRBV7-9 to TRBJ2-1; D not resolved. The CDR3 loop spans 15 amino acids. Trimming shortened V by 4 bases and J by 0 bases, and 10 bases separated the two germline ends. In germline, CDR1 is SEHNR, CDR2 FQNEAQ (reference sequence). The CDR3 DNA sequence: TGTGCCAGCAGCTCGCGACTGAGCTCCTACAATGAGCAGTTCTTC. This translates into CASSSRLSSYNEQFF.

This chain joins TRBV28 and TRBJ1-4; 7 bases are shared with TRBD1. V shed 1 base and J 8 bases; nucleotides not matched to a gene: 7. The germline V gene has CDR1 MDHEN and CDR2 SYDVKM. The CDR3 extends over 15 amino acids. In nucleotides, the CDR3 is TGTGCCAGCAGTTTATCAGGGGGGCCTGGGGAAAAACTGTTTTTT. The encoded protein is CASSLSGGPGEKLFF.

CDR3 nucleotides: TGTGCCAGCAGTTACATGGCATCATCGCATGGGAATCAGCCCCAGCATTTT. The encoded protein is CASSYMASSHGNQPQHF. This rearrangement joins TRBV6-2 or TRBV6-3 to TRBJ1-5; D gene unclear. The CDR3 has 17 residues. The germline gives CDR1 MNHEY, CDR2 SVGEGT. The V end was cut by 2 bases, the J end by 4 bases, with 18 bases between.

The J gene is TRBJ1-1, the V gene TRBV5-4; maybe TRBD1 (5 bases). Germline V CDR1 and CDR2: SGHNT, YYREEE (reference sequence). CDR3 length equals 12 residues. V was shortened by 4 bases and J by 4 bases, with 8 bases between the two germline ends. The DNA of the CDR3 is TGTGCCAGCAGCAACGGGGCCACTGAAGCTTTCTTT. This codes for CASSNGATEAFF. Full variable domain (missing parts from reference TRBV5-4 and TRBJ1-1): ETGVTQSPTHLIKTRGQQVTLRCSSQSGHNTVSWYQQALGQGPQFIFQYYREEENGRGNFPPRFSGLQFPNYSSELNVNALELDDSALYLCASSNGATEAFFGQGTRLTVV.

The DNA of the CDR3 is TGTGCCACCAGCAGAGGTCCTAGCGGAACCACAGATACGCAGTATTTT. This gives the protein CATSRGPSGTTDTQYF. J is TRBJ2-3 and V is TRBV15; 7 positions agree with TRBD2. CDR1 is LNHNV and CDR2 is YYDKDF in the germline V gene (reference sequence). J lost 2 bases, V lost 1 base, and 6 bases had no gene match. The CDR3 contains 16 residues. Using reference TRBV15 and TRBJ2-3 for the parts outside the CDR3, the full variable domain is DAMVIQNPRYQVTQFGKPVTLSCSQTLNHNVMYWYQQKSSQAPKLLFHYYDKDFNNEADTPDNFQSRRPNTSFCFLDIRSPGLGDTAMYLCATSRGPSGTTDTQYFGPGTRLTVL.